This T cell receptor (beta chain) was sequenced for a study of blood T cells in healthy people across ages. CDR1 and CDR2 (germline): DFQATT, SNEGSKA (reference sequence). The CDR3 contains 10 residues. The ends were cut back, 5 bases at V and 6 bases at J, with 5 bases in the middle. Primers used in a second PCR of roughly 6 to 11 cycles were a sample-barcoded 5' primer and a J-beta primer mix. TCRdb used MiXCR to reprocess the 5' RACE reads, holding one entry per CDR3 protein. The sample carries over 1,500,000 distinct CDR3 sequences, about 50% recorded once. This clonotype was detected only a few times.

Sequencing input: blood. This TCR was recovered from a woman aged 40 to 50 in good health. The chain uses TRBV20-1 and TRBJ2-4; D call uncertain. In DNA, the CDR3 is TGCAGTGCTGGAACAAACATTCAGTACTTC. Its protein product is CSAGTNIQYF.